This T cell receptor beta chain was observed in a study of cytomegalovirus exposure and HLA in healthy donors. Study-level findings and limits: The study designated fewer than 200 TCR beta chains cytomegalovirus-associated. Across donors, most TCRs were seen rarely, yet some public ones were widespread.

Germline lookup yields CDR1 MGHRA and CDR2 YSYEKL. The length of the CDR3 is 15 residues. After removal of 1 base from V and 8 bases from J, the junction contained 5 bases not matched to a gene. Vbeta (60) and Jbeta (13) primers were used in the PCR. Sequencing was performed with immunoSEQ multiplex PCR; in TCRdb, only in-frame clones are kept and a portion is missing. The sample yields about 210,000 clones, over 80% seen once. To note about this clone: As yet, its antigen is unknown.

The TCR originated in a man in his forties or fifties in good health and CMV-seropositive. The specimen sequenced was PBMCs. The V call is TRBV4-1, the J call TRBJ2-1; 10 bases fit TRBD2. CDR3 DNA: TGCGCCAGCAGCCAAGGGGCTAGCGGGAGAGATGAGCAGTTCTTC. It translates to CASSQGASGRDEQFF.